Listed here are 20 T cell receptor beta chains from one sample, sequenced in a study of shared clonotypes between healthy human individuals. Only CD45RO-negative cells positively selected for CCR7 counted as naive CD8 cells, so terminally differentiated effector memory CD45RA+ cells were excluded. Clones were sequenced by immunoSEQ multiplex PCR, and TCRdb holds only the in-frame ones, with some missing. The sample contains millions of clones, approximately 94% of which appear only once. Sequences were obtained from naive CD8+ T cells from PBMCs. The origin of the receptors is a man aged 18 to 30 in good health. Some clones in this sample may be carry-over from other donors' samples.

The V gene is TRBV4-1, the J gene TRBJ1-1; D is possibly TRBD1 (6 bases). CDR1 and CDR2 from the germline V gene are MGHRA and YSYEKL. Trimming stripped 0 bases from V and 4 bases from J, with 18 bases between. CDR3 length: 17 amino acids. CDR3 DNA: TGCGCCAGCAGCCAAGATGGGGGCGAAGGGGAGAGCACTGAAGCTTTCTTT. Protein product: CASSQDGGEGESTEAFF.

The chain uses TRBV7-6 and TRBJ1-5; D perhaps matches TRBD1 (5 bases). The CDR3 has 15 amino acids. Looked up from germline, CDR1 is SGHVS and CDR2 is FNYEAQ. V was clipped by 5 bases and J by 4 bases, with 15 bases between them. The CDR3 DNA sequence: TGTGCCAGCAGCCTGACAGCGTCCGGTAATCAGCCCCAGCATTTT. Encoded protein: CASSLTASGNQPQHF. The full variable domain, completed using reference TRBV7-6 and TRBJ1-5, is GAGVSQSPRYKVTKRGQDVALRCDPISGHVSLYWYRQALGQGPEFLTYFNYEAQQDKSGLPNDRFSAERPEGSISTLTIQRTEQRDSAMYRCASSLTASGNQPQHFGDGTRLSIL.

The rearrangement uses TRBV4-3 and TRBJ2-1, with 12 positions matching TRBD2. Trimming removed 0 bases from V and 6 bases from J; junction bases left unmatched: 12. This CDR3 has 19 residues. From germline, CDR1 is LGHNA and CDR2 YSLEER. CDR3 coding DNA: TGCGCCAGCAGCCAAGATATTCAGACTAGCGGGAGACCTCCCAATGAGCAGTTCTTC. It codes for CASSQDIQTSGRPPNEQFF.

The CDR3 is CASSGFGESSGTGELFF. The CDR3, as DNA: TGTGCCAGCAGCGGCTTTGGGGAGTCCTCGGGCACCGGGGAGCTGTTTTTT. The chain employs TRBV9 and TRBJ2-2; tentative D call: TRBD2 (5 bases). Germline lookup yields CDR1 SGDLS and CDR2 YYNGEE. V lost 3 bases and J lost 4, with 19 bases in between. The CDR3 is 17 residues long.

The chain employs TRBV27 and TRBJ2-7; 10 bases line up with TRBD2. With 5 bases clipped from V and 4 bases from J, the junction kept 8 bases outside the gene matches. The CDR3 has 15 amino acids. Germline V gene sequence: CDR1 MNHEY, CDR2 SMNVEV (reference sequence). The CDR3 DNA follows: TGTGCCAGCAGTAGCAAGCGGGAGGGCCAATACGAGCAGTACTTC. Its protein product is CASSSKREGQYEQYF.

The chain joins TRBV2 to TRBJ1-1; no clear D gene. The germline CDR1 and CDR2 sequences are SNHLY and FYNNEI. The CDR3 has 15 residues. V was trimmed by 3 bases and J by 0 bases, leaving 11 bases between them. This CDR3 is CASSDTKIMNTEAFF. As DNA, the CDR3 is TGTGCCAGCAGTGATACGAAAATAATGAACACTGAAGCTTTCTTT.

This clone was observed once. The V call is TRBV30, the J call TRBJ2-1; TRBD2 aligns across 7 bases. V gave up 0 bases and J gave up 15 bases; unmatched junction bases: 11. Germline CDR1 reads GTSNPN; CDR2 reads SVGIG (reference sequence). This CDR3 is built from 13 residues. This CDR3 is CAWSVDAGETPFF. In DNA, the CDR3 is TGTGCCTGGAGTGTAGATGCGGGAGAGACCCCGTTCTTC.

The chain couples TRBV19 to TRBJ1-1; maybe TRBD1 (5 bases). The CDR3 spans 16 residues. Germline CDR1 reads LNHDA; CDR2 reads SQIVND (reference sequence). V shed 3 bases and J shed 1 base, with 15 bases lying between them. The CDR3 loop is CASSILRLGQNTEAFF. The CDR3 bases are TGTGCCAGTAGTATTCTTCGCTTGGGGCAGAACACTGAAGCTTTCTTT.

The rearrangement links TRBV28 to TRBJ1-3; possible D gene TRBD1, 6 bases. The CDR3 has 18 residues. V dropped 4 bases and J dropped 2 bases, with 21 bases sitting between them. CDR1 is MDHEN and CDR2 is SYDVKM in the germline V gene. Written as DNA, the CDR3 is TGTGCCAGCAGTTCACCGCGACAGGAGATAAAAGCTGGAAACACCATATATTTT. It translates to CASSSPRQEIKAGNTIYF.

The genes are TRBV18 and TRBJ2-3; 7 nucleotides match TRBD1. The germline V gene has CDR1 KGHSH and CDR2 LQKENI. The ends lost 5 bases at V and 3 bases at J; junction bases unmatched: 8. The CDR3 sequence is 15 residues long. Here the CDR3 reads CASSKRQGETDTQYF. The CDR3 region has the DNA TGTGCCAGCTCAAAACGACAGGGTGAGACAGATACGCAGTATTTT.

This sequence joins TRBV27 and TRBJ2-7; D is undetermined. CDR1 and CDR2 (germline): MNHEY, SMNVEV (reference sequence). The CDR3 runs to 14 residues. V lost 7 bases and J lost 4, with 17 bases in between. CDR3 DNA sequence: TGTGCCAGCAAGAAAGAATTGGGTTTGTACGAGCAGTACTTC. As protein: CASKKELGLYEQYF.

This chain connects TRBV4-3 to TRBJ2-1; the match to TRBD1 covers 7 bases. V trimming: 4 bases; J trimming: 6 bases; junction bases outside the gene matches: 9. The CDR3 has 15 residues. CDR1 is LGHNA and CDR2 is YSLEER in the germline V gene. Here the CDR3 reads CASSPGQALGNEQFF. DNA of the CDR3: TGCGCCAGCAGCCCCGGACAGGCCTTGGGCAATGAGCAGTTCTTC.

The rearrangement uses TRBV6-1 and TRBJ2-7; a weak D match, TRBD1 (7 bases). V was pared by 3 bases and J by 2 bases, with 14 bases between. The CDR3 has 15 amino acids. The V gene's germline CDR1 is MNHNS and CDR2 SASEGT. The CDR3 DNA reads TGTGCCAGCAGTGAGGTTCAGGGGGGACCCTACGAGCAGTACTTC. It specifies CASSEVQGGPYEQYF.

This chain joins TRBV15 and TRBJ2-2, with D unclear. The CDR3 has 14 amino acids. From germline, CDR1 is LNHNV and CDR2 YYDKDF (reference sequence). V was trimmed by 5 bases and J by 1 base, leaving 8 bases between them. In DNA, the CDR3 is TGTGCCACCAGCGGCCAGCGGAACACCGGGGAGCTGTTTTTT. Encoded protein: CATSGQRNTGELFF.

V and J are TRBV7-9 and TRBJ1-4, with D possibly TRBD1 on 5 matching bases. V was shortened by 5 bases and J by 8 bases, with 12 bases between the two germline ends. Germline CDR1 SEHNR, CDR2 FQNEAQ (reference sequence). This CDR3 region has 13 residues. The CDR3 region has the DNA TGTGCCAGCAGCCCATGGGAGGGGGAAAAACTGTTTTTT. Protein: CASSPWEGEKLFF.

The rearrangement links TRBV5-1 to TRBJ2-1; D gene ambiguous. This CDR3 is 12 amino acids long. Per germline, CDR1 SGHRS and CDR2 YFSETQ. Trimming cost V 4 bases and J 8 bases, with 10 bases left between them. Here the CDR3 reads CASSGPMDEQFF. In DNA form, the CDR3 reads TGCGCCAGCAGCGGACCGATGGATGAGCAGTTCTTC.

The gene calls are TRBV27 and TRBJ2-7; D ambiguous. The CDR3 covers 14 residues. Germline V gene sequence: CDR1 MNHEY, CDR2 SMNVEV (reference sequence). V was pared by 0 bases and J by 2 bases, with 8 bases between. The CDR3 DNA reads TGTGCCAGCAGTTTATCGTTCTCTGCCTACGAGCAGTACTTC. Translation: CASSLSFSAYEQYF.

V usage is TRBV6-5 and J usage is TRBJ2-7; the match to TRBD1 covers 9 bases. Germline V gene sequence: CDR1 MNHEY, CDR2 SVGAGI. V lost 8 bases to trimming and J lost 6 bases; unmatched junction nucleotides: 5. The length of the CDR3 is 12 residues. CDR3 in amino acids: CASHMTGGEQYF. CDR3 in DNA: TGTGCCAGCCATATGACAGGGGGCGAGCAGTACTTC.

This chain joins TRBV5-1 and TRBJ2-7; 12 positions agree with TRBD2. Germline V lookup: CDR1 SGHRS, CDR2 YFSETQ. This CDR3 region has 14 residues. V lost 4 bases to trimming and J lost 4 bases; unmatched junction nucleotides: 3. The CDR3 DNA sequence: TGCGCCAGCAGCGCCGGGACTAGCGGGTACGAGCAGTACTTC. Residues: CASSAGTSGYEQYF. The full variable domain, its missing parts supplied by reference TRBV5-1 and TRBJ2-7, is KAGVTQTPRYLIKTRGQQVTLSCSPISGHRSVSWYQQTPGQGLQFLFEYFSETQRNKGNFPGRFSGRQFSNSRSEMNVSTLELGDSALYLCASSAGTSGYEQYFGPGTRLTVT.

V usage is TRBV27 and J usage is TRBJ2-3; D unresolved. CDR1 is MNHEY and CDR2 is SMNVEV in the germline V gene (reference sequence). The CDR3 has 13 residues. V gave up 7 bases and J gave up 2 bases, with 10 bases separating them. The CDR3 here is CASTDALTDTQYF. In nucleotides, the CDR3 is TGTGCCAGCACAGATGCCCTCACAGATACGCAGTATTTT.